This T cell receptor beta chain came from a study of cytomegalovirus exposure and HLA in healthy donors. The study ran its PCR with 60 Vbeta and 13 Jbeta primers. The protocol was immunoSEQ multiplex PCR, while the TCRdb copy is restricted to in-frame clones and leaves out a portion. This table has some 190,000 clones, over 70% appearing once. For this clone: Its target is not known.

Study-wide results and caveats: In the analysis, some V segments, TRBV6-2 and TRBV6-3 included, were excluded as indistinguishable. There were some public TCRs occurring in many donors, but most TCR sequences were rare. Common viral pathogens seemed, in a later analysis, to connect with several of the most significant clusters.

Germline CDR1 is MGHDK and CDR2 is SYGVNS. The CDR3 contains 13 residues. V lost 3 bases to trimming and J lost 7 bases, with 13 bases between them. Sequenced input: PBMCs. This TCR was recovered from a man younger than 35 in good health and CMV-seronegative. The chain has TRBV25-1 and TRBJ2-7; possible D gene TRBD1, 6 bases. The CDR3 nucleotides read TGTGCCAGCAGTGACCAGGGGTTGGGGGAGCAGTACTTC. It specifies CASSDQGLGEQYF.